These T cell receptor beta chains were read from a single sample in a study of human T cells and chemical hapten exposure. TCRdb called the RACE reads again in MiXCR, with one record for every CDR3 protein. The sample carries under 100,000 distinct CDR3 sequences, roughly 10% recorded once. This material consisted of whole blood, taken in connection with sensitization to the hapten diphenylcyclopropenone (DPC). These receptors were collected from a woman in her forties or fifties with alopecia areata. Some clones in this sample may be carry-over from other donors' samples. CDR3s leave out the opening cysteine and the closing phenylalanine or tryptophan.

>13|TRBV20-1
SALPGAGGTGELF
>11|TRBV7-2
ASSSRGPDTQY
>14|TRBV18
ASSLGLGSSYNEQF
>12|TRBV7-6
ASSLGDRSYEQY
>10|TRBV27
ATHRGEGEQY
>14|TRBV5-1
ASSRDRGRDTGELF
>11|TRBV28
ASSLPESGGYT
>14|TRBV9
ASSVGTGVPSYEQY
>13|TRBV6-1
ASSENRAGIQPQH
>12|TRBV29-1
SVVMAGGTDTQY
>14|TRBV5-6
ASSLRSSSGANVLT
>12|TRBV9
ASSVGTENTEAF
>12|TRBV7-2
ASSATGNRETQY
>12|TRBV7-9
ASSPAGRGETQY
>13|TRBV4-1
ASSQAAGSLTEAF
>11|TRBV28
ASSLAYYNEQF
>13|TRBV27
ASSPVFPMNTEAF
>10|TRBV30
AWDEGVNEQF
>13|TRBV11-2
ASSLPGQGVFGYT
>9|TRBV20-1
SAWTGRTYT
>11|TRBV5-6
ASSLEPKGGLF
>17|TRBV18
ASSPLSSLGASGANVLT
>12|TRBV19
ASSARQGRNEQF
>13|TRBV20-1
SARDRRERTGELF
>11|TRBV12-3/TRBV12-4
ASSDRTNYGYT
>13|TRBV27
ASSLWGTYNSPLH
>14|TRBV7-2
ASSRIDRGVGNTIY
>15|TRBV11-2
ASSPGRLAGVSYEQY
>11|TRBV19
ASSIKGLGGYT
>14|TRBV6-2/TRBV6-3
ASSGTKGNPYNEQF
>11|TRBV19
ASGQNSGNTIY
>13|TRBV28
ASSPPTDGNQPQH
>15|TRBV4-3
ASSQEPLGGQNEKLF